This entry concerns a single TCR beta chain. The sample belongs to a study of cytomegalovirus exposure and HLA in healthy donors. Overall study: The same platform as the approximately 640 first-cohort repertoires was used for the roughly 130 validation repertoires, a later analysis reported.

Method: immunoSEQ multiplex PCR; TCRdb's copy keeps in-frame clones and lacks some. The sample yields 110,000 or so clones, 75% to 90% seen once. The donors belonged to the approximately 120-subject validation cohort, separate from the roughly 650-subject first cohort. Sequencing used PBMCs. This clonotype was obtained from a man in his late teens or twenties in good health and CMV-seropositive.

CDR3 residues: CASRRGGRENTEAFF. The CDR3 DNA reads as TGCGCCAGCAGGAGGGGAGGCAGGGAGAACACTGAAGCTTTCTTT. The chain has TRBV5-1 and TRBJ1-1; D is possibly TRBD1 (5 bases). The CDR3 covers 15 residues. V was cut by 5 bases and J by 1 base, with 15 bases left in between. In germline, CDR1 is SGHRS, CDR2 YFSETQ.